A selection of T cell receptor beta chains follows, all from one sample in a study of blood T cell repertoires in COVID-19. Profiling relied on immunoSEQ multiplex PCR, and the TCRdb table lists in-frame clones only, not all of them. Here the sample spans tens of thousands of clones, around 79% being singletons. Material for sequencing was peripheral blood. The receptor source for this set is a man aged 55 to 70 with active or convalescent COVID-19. CDR3s include the opening cysteine and the closing phenylalanine or tryptophan. The order of the fields is V gene, CDR3 protein.

V: TRBV27; CDR3: CASRQRGGSSYEQYF
V: TRBV6-6; CDR3: CASSFSSGNTIYF
V: TRBV9; CDR3: CASSAESGDLSYEQYF
V: TRBV15; CDR3: CATSRLFGTAATNEKLFF
V: TRBV3-1/TRBV3-2; CDR3: CASSQPRGRAGANVLTF
V: TRBV18; CDR3: CASSPGTPQETQYF
V: TRBV5-6; CDR3: CASTSWGGEMETQYF
V: TRBV28; CDR3: CAIELNTEAFF
V: TRBV14; CDR3: CASSPWGDEQYF
V: TRBV6-5; CDR3: CASDGTGLFQNEQYF